This is a list of T cell receptor beta chains from one sample in a study of cytotoxic CD8 clonotypes in ibrutinib-treated CLL. Produced via immunoSEQ multiplex PCR; TCRdb's table is partial and in-frame only. This sample yields about 85,000 clones, of which about four fifths are seen a single time; approximately 5.1% belongs to the top ten. The input for sequencing was PBMCs, taken after 12 months of ibrutinib treatment. These receptors were collected from a human donor with chronic lymphocytic leukemia. The CDR3 runs from the conserved cysteine through the conserved F or W.

cdr3_aa	j_call	v_call
CASWTGARYEQYF	TRBJ2-7	TRBV6-6
CASSPGGGSSPLHF	TRBJ1-6	TRBV28
CASSLARGPGSNGYTF	TRBJ1-2	TRBV5-1
CASSKQETYGYTF	TRBJ1-2	TRBV7-2
CASSGTSGQETQYF	TRBJ2-5	TRBV18
CASSDMVGVTQYF	TRBJ2-3	TRBV2
CASRSPFWDSSNEQFF	TRBJ2-1	TRBV10-1
CASSRTGSGGYTF	TRBJ1-2	TRBV5-1
CASSADRWDYGYTF	TRBJ1-2	TRBV7-2
CAIRGRGNTEAFF	TRBJ1-1	TRBV10-3
CASSLGGQETQYF	TRBJ2-5	TRBV5-1
CASRPGLGAGELFF	TRBJ2-2	TRBV6-5
CASSQEVATDTQYF	TRBJ2-3	TRBV4-3
CASSWTAENTEAFF	TRBJ1-1	TRBV5-1
CASTGTSGGDTQYF	TRBJ2-3	TRBV5-1
CASSRLGPYEQYF	TRBJ2-7	TRBV6-6
CASSEQGARGNTIYF	TRBJ1-3	TRBV5-4
CASSPPGGTHYTF	TRBJ1-2	TRBV5-1
CASSLEWGTLNTEAFF	TRBJ1-1	TRBV11-2
CSVARGQGAGTDTQYF	TRBJ2-3	TRBV29-1
CASSPPAVNTEAFF	TRBJ1-1	TRBV18
CASSYSYDSTEAFF	TRBJ1-1	TRBV6-5
CASSLAVPHEKLFF	TRBJ1-4	TRBV5-1
CASSPGRTGRYTEAFF	TRBJ1-1	TRBV12-1
CASSQDLAGLDTQYF	TRBJ2-3	TRBV4-3
CSLAEAYEQYF	TRBJ2-7	TRBV20-1
CASKVAGATDTQYF	TRBJ2-3	TRBV28
CASSPQDRRGEQYF	TRBJ2-7	TRBV27
CASRRAVSTDTQYF	TRBJ2-3	TRBV7-3
CASSPGTGGITEAFF	TRBJ1-1	TRBV28
CATRAPGNTIYF	TRBJ1-3	TRBV19
CAISSGAAYEQYF	TRBJ2-7	TRBV10-3
CASSPPTRGTQYF	TRBJ2-5	TRBV18
CASSPVGHSYEQYF	TRBJ2-7	TRBV7-2
CASSGDPFRTGELFF	TRBJ2-2	TRBV9
CASSELTASYEQYF	TRBJ2-7	TRBV6-1
CASSQPGTSTDTQYF	TRBJ2-3	TRBV6-6
CAISELGGRDEQFF	TRBJ2-1	TRBV10-3
CASSSGSWGTGELFF	TRBJ2-2	TRBV28
CASSVTSGTLYEQYF	TRBJ2-7	TRBV9
CASSLGSPRQPQHF	TRBJ1-5	TRBV5-1
CASSLGQISYEQYF	TRBJ2-7	TRBV6-1
CASSPRDSSYNEQFF	TRBJ2-1	TRBV19